This T cell receptor beta chain is drawn from a study of T cells in tumors and immune-related adverse events. Sequenced by immunoSEQ multiplex PCR; TCRdb stores in-frame clones only, minus some. This sample has roughly 24,000 clones, with just over 90% found just once. The CDR3 covers 11 residues. The V gene's germline CDR1 is MNHEY and CDR2 SVGAGI. V was cut by 4 bases and J by 10 bases, with 9 bases left in between. The receptor was isolated from a female donor with metastatic renal cell carcinoma. The specimen comprised lymph node tissue, sampled from a patient treated with anti-PD-1 therapy. The chain uses TRBV6-5 and TRBJ2-3, with D unresolved. DNA for the CDR3: TGTGCCAGCAGTTCATACGGAGCGCAGTATTTT. Translated: CASSSYGAQYF.